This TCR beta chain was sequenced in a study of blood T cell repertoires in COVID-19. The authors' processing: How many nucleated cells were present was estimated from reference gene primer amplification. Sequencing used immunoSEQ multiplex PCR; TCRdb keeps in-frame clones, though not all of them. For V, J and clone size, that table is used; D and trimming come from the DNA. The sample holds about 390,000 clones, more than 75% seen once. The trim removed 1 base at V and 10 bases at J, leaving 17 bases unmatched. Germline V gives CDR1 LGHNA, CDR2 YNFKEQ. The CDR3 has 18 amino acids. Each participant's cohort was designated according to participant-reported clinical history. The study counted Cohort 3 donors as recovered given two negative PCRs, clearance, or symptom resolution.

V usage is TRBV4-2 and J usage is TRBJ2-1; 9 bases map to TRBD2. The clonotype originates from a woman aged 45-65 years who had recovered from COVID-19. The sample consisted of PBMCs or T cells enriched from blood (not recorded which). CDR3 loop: CASSQVYASGGSQGEQFF. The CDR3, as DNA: TGTGCCAGCAGCCAAGTTTATGCGAGCGGGGGGTCCCAGGGGGAGCAGTTCTTC.